Following are 27 T cell receptor beta chains from one sample sequenced in a study of cytotoxic CD8 clonotypes in ibrutinib-treated CLL. Profiled with immunoSEQ multiplex PCR; TCRdb holds only in-frame clones, not every one. The sample has almost 250,000 clones; roughly 70% are singletons. The source material was PBMCs, sampled after 24 months of ibrutinib treatment. Receptors originate from a human donor with chronic lymphocytic leukemia.

J is TRBJ2-1 and V is TRBV29-1; 9 bases are a match to TRBD2. V shed 7 bases and J 0 bases; nucleotides not matched to a gene: 7. Germline CDR1 is SQVTM and CDR2 is ANQGSEA. The CDR3 is 15 residues long. CDR3 protein: CSAPGLASSYNEQFF. CDR3 sequence (DNA): TGCAGCGCACCAGGACTAGCGAGCTCCTACAATGAGCAGTTCTTC.

The V call is TRBV5-1, the J call TRBJ2-3, with 7 bases identical to TRBD2. The germline V gene encodes CDR1 SGHRS and CDR2 YFSETQ. The CDR3 length is 18 residues. V lost 0 bases and J lost 3; bases outside the gene matches: 13. The CDR3 DNA reads TGCGCCAGCAGCTTGGCTGGCGGGAGAGGGATTGTGACAGATACGCAGTATTTT. Protein sequence: CASSLAGGRGIVTDTQYF.

CDR3 coding DNA: TGTGCCAGCAGCCGTACCGGGACAGGGGGCAACTATGGCTACACCTTC. Amino acid sequence: CASSRTGTGGNYGYTF. V is TRBV7-2 and J is TRBJ1-2; 12 positions agree with TRBD1. Losses at the gene ends were 5 bases for V and 2 bases for J; bases not matched to a gene: 6. Germline values: CDR1 SGHTA, CDR2 FQGNSA. The CDR3 is 16 residues long.

A remark on this clone: The junction differs from germline at one of its ends, possibly a read error. J is TRBJ2-1 and V is TRBV29-1; D ambiguous. Per the germline V gene, CDR1 is SQVTM and CDR2 is ANQGSEA. The CDR3 sequence is 13 residues long. Written as DNA, the CDR3 is TGCAGCGTAGAAGATCCCTCCTACAATGAGCAGTTCTTC. Residues: CSVEDPSYNEQFF.

The chain has TRBV6-5 and TRBJ1-5; D unresolved. Germline V lookup: CDR1 MNHEY, CDR2 SVGAGI. Trimming took 4 bases from V and 5 from J, leaving 9 bases between them. This CDR3 contains 13 residues. The CDR3 nucleotides read TGTGCCAGCAGTTCAGGACGGTATCAGCCCCAGCATTTT. Protein product: CASSSGRYQPQHF.

This clone was counted once. V is TRBV11-3 and J is TRBJ2-1; TRBD2 aligns across 14 bases. Trimming removed 5 bases from V and 9 bases from J; junction bases left unmatched: 6. Germline lookup yields CDR1 SGHNT and CDR2 YENEEA. CDR3 length: 15 amino acids. As DNA, the CDR3 is TGTGCCAGCAGCCCGGTGGGACTAGCGGGAGTTGAGCAGTTCTTC. Amino acid sequence: CASSPVGLAGVEQFF.

This chain links TRBV10-1 with TRBJ2-7; 14 bases are a match to TRBD2. CDR1 WNHNN and CDR2 SYGVQD come from the germline V gene (reference sequence). The V gene end was trimmed by 3 bases and the J gene end by 5 bases; junction bases not matched to a gene: 6. This CDR3 comprises 16 residues. The CDR3 loop reads CASSDRTSGRRNEQYF. CDR3 bases: TGCGCCAGCAGTGATAGGACTAGCGGGAGGAGGAACGAGCAGTACTTC.

The genes are TRBV11-1 and TRBJ2-2; D ambiguous. The germline V gene has CDR1 SGHAT and CDR2 FQDESV (reference sequence). The CDR3 has 13 residues. The germline V and J ends were trimmed by 5 bases and 3 bases, with 7 bases remaining between them. CDR3 sequence (DNA): TGTGCCAGCAGCGTCAGGTACACCGGGGAGCTGTTTTTT. This sequence encodes CASSVRYTGELFF.

This clone was found a few times. The gene calls are TRBV6-4 and TRBJ1-5; no reliable D call. The germline V gene has CDR1 MRHNA and CDR2 SNTAGT. This CDR3 has 13 amino acids. V lost 2 bases to trimming and J lost 3 bases, with 5 bases between them. DNA for the CDR3: TGTGCCAGCAGTGACGAGGCCAATCAGCCCCAGCATTTT. This encodes CASSDEANQPQHF.

The chain combines TRBV28 with TRBJ2-3; 7 bases match TRBD2. V lost 3 bases, J lost 4 bases, and 13 bases stayed unmatched. CDR1 is MDHEN and CDR2 is SYDVKM in the germline V gene. This CDR3 region has 17 residues. The CDR3 DNA follows: TGTGCCAGCAGTTTGTTAAGCGGGACGGAACACTCAGATACGCAGTATTTT. It encodes CASSLLSGTEHSDTQYF.

V usage is TRBV27 and J usage is TRBJ2-3; D not certain. V was clipped by 6 bases and J by 2 bases, with 18 bases between them. This CDR3 contains 16 residues. CDR1 MNHEY and CDR2 SMNVEV come from the germline V gene (reference sequence). CDR3 in amino acids: CASSYTPASHTDTQYF. CDR3 nucleotides: TGTGCCAGCAGCTATACCCCTGCGTCCCACACAGATACGCAGTATTTT.

This clone was counted only a few times. J is TRBJ1-3 and V is TRBV10-3; unclear D gene. This CDR3 is built from 16 residues. Per germline, CDR1 ENHRY and CDR2 SYGVKD. V lost 4 bases to trimming and J lost 0 bases, with 13 bases between them. As DNA, the CDR3 is TGTGCCATCAGTGTCCCCGGACTCAGCTCTGGAAACACCATATATTTT. This sequence encodes CAISVPGLSSGNTIYF.

The V gene is TRBV27, the J gene TRBJ2-7; TRBD1 matches at 10 bases. Germline lookup yields CDR1 MNHEY and CDR2 SMNVEV (reference sequence). The trim removed 6 bases at V and 6 bases at J, leaving 11 bases unmatched. The CDR3 runs 15 residues. The DNA of the CDR3 is TGTGCCAGCAGACCATTAGGGGACAGGGGATTCGAGCAGTACTTC. Translation: CASRPLGDRGFEQYF.

The chain has TRBV7-9 and TRBJ1-2, with D perhaps matching TRBD1 (5 bases). Trimming left V 5 bases short and J 8 bases short, with 12 bases between. Germline V CDR1 and CDR2: SEHNR, FQNEAQ (reference sequence). This CDR3 spans 12 amino acids. Here the CDR3 reads CASSPWDDGYTF. Written as DNA, the CDR3 is TGTGCCAGCAGCCCGTGGGACGACGGCTACACCTTC.

This chain uses TRBV5-1 with TRBJ2-1, with unresolved D. V lost 4 bases and J 7 bases, leaving 15 bases between the germline ends. The germline V gene has CDR1 SGHRS and CDR2 YFSETQ. This CDR3 has 14 residues. The CDR3 DNA is TGCGCCAGCAGCGGGTTAGCATTAATAAATGAGCAGTTCTTC. This translates into CASSGLALINEQFF.

The V call is TRBV25-1, the J call TRBJ2-1; the match to TRBD2 covers 15 bases. The CDR3 contains 16 residues. Germline-derived CDR1 and CDR2 are MGHDK and SYGVNS. V shed 3 bases and J 6 bases; nucleotides not matched to a gene: 3. The DNA of the CDR3 is TGTGCCAGCAGTGAGCCGGGACTAGCGGGAGGCAATGAGCAGTTCTTC. It encodes CASSEPGLAGGNEQFF.

V usage is TRBV11-2 and J usage is TRBJ1-4, with D unclear. Germline CDR1 and CDR2: SGHAT and FQNNGV. This CDR3 is built from 14 residues. Trimming took off 5 bases at V and 5 bases at J, with 12 bases between the two ends. The CDR3 nucleotides read TGTGCCAGCAGCCCCCACTCAAGGAATGAAAAACTGTTTTTT. This gives the protein CASSPHSRNEKLFF.

The CDR3 coding sequence is TGTGCCAGCAGCCCCTTGACTAGCCGTAGCACAGATACGCAGTATTTT. It specifies CASSPLTSRSTDTQYF. The V gene is TRBV13, the J gene TRBJ2-3, with 7 bases identical to TRBD2. V dropped 5 bases and J dropped 0; count of bases not matched to a gene: 8. This CDR3 is built from 16 residues. Germline V CDR1 and CDR2: PRHDT, FYEKMQ (reference sequence).

The rearrangement links TRBV28 to TRBJ2-1, with 8 bases fitting TRBD2. CDR1 and CDR2 (germline): MDHEN, SYDVKM. V lost 6 bases to trimming and J lost 10 bases; unmatched junction nucleotides: 17. The CDR3 covers 16 residues. CDR3 residues: CASSLQAGEAGREQFF. As DNA, the CDR3 is TGTGCCAGCAGCCTCCAAGCGGGAGAGGCGGGACGGGAGCAGTTCTTC.

This chain uses TRBV29-1 with TRBJ1-4; D not certain. The V end lost 6 bases, the J end lost 0 bases, and 5 bases lay between the germline ends. The CDR3 is 12 amino acids. CDR1 SQVTM and CDR2 ANQGSEA come from the germline V gene. For the CDR3, the DNA is TGCAGCGTGACTGCAACTAATGAAAAACTGTTTTTT. Its protein is CSVTATNEKLFF. Supplemented by reference TRBV29-1 and TRBJ1-4, the full variable domain reads SAVISQKPSRDICQRGTSLTIQCQVDSQVTMMFWYRQQPGQSLTLIATANQGSEATYESGFVIDKFPISRPNLTFSTLTVSNMSPEDSSIYLCSVTATNEKLFFGSGTQLSVL.

The chain uses TRBV4-1 and TRBJ2-7; 8 bases are a match to TRBD1. This CDR3 is 14 amino acids long. Germline V lookup: CDR1 MGHRA, CDR2 YSYEKL. Trimming cost V 4 bases and J 2 bases; bases outside gene matches: 4. The CDR3 spells CASSRDRGAYEQYF. The DNA of the CDR3 is TGCGCCAGCAGCCGAGACAGGGGAGCCTACGAGCAGTACTTC.

In its sample, this clone was seen a few times. V usage is TRBV4-2 and J usage is TRBJ1-2; D gene unclear. Per germline, CDR1 LGHNA and CDR2 YNFKEQ. V was shortened by 2 bases and J by 6 bases, with 16 bases between the two germline ends. This CDR3 contains 15 residues. In DNA form, the CDR3 reads TGTGCCAGCAGCCAACTCGGAACACGGGTCCATGGCTACACCTTC. This translates into CASSQLGTRVHGYTF.

The chain combines TRBV18 with TRBJ2-1; 8 bases match TRBD2. Germline CDR1 is KGHSH and CDR2 is LQKENI. V lost 0 bases to trimming and J lost 2 bases; unmatched junction nucleotides: 3. The CDR3 consists of 16 residues. CDR3 bases: TGTGCCAGCTCACCACCGGCGGGAGGAACCTACAATGAGCAGTTCTTC. Translating gives CASSPPAGGTYNEQFF.

In DNA form, the CDR3 reads TGTGCCAGCAGCTTCTATGGAAACCAAGAGACCCAGTACTTC. It translates to CASSFYGNQETQYF. V and J are TRBV7-2 and TRBJ2-5; D is unclear. Per the germline V gene, CDR1 is SGHTA and CDR2 is FQGNSA. The CDR3 has 14 amino acids. V was pared by 3 bases and J by 0 bases, with 8 bases between.

The genes are TRBV4-3 and TRBJ2-3; a weak D match, TRBD2 (5 bases). V dropped 0 bases and J dropped 4 bases, with 8 bases sitting between them. Germline V CDR1 and CDR2: LGHNA, YSLEER. CDR3 length: 14 amino acids. CDR3: CASSQEGLSDTQYF. Written as DNA, the CDR3 is TGCGCCAGCAGCCAAGAAGGACTGTCAGATACGCAGTATTTT.

The rearrangement links TRBV7-9 to TRBJ2-7; weak D call: TRBD1 (5 bases). Germline loops: CDR1 SEHNR, CDR2 FQNEAQ (reference sequence). The CDR3 is 14 residues long. Trimming took 7 bases from V and 8 from J, leaving 21 bases between them. The CDR3 here is CASTNEQAIGQQYF. DNA for the CDR3: TGTGCCAGCACGAATGAACAGGCTATCGGCCAGCAGTACTTC.

CDR3 sequence (DNA): TGTGCCAGTCAAGGGGCGGAGGATACCGGGGAGCTGTTTTTT. Translation gives CASQGAEDTGELFF. The chain couples TRBV7-9 to TRBJ2-2; D possibly uses TRBD1 or TRBD2 (5 bases each). There are 14 residues in the CDR3. V lost 9 bases and J lost 5, with 16 bases in between. Germline V lookup: CDR1 SEHNR, CDR2 FQNEAQ (reference sequence). Using reference TRBV7-9 and TRBJ2-2 for the parts outside the CDR3, the full variable domain is DTGVSQNPRHKITKRGQNVTFRCDPISEHNRLYWYRQTLGQGPEFLTYFQNEAQLEKSRLLSDRFSAERPKGSFSTLEIQRTEQGDSAMYLCASQGAEDTGELFFGEGSRLTVL.